This T cell receptor (beta chain) was documented in a study of T cell responses to AZD1222 COVID-19 vaccine. Only in-frame clones appear in the TCRdb table, and some are missing; sequencing was by immunoSEQ multiplex PCR. Of 180,000 or so clones listed, 80% to 95% are singletons. This sequence originates from an adult who received the AZD1222 COVID-19 vaccine. The sequenced sample was peripheral blood, obtained 28 days after the second AZD1222 dose.

This chain's CDR3 is CATSRQGEYYEQYF. The CDR3 coding sequence is TGTGCCACAAGTCGACAGGGGGAGTACTACGAGCAGTACTTC. The gene calls are TRBV2 and TRBJ2-7; 9 nucleotides line up with TRBD1. The CDR3 extends over 14 amino acids. V dropped 10 bases and J dropped 3; count of bases not matched to a gene: 10. Germline V lookup: CDR1 SNHLY, CDR2 FYNNEI.